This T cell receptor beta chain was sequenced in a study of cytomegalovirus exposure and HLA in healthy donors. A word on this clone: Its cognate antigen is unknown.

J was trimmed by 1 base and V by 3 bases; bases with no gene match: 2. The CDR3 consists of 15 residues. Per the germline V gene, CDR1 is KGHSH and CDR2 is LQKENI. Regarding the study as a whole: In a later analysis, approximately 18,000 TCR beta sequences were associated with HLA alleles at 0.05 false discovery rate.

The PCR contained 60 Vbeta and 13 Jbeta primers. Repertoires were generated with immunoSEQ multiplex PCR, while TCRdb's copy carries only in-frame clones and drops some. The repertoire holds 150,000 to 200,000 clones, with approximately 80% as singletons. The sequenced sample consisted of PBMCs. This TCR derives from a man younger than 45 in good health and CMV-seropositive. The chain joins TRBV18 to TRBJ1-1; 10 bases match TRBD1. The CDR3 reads CASSPRQGANTEAFF. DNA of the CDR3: TGTGCCAGCTCACCGCGACAGGGGGCGAACACTGAAGCTTTCTTT. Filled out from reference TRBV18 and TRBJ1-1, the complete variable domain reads NAGVMQNPRHLVRRRGQEARLRCSPMKGHSHVYWYRQLPEEGLKFMVYLQKENIIDESGMPKERFSAEFPKEGPSILRIQQVVRGDSAAYFCASSPRQGANTEAFFGQGTRLTVV.